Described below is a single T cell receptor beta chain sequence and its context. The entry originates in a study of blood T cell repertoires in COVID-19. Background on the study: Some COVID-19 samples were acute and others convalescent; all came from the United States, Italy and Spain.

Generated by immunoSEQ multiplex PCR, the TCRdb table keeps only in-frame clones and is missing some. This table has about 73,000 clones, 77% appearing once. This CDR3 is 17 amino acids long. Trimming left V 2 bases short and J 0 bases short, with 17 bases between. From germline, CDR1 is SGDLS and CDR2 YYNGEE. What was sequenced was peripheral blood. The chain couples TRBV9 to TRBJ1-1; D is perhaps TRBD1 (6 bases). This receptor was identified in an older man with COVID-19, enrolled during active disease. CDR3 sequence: CASSVGGGGPLNTEAFF. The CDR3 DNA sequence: TGTGCCAGCAGCGTTGGAGGCGGGGGCCCCTTGAACACTGAAGCTTTCTTT. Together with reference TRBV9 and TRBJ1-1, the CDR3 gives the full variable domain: DSGVTQTPKHLITATGQRVTLRCSPRSGDLSVYWYQQSLDQGLQFLIQYYNGEERAKGNILERFSAQQFPDLHSELNLSSLELGDSALYFCASSVGGGGPLNTEAFFGQGTRLTVV.